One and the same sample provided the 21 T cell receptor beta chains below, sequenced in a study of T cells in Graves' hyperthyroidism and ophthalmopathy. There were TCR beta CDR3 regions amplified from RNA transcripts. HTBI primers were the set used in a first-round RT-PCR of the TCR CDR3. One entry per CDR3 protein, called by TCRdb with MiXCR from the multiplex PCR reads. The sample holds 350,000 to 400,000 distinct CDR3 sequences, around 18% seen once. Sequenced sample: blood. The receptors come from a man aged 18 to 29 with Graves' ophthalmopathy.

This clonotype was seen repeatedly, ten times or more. The CDR3 spells CASSFGSRGSDTQYF. In DNA form, the CDR3 reads TGTGCCAGCAGCTTTGGGTCCAGAGGGTCAGATACGCAGTATTTT. The genes are TRBV5-6 and TRBJ2-3, with a weak D call TRBD2 (5 bases). From germline, CDR1 is SGHDT and CDR2 YYEEEE. This CDR3 contains 15 residues. Trimming removed 2 bases from V and 4 bases from J, with 14 bases in between. Drawing the rest from reference TRBV5-6 and TRBJ2-3, the complete variable domain is DAGVTQSPTHLIKTRGQQVTLRCSPKSGHDTVSWYQQALGQGPQFIFQYYEEEERQRGNFPDRFSGHQFPNYSSELNVNALLLGDSALYLCASSFGSRGSDTQYFGPGTRLTVL.

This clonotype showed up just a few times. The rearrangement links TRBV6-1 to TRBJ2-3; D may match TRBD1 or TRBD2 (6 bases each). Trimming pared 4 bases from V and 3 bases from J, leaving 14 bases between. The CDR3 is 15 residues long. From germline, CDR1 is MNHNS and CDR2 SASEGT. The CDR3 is CASSGGGTGTDTQYF. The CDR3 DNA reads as TGTGCCAGCAGTGGGGGAGGAACAGGGACAGATACGCAGTATTTT.

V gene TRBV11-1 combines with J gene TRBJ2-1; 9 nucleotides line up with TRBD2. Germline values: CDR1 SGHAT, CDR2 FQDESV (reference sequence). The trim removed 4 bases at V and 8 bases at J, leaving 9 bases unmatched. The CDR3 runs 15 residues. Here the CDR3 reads CASSSPIAGVDEQFF. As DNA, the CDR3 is TGTGCCAGCAGCTCCCCTATAGCGGGGGTCGATGAGCAGTTCTTC.

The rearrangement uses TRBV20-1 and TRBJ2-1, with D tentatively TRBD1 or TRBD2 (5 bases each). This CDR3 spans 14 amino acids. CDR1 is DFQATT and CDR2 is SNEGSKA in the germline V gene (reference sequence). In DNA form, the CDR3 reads TGCAGCGCAAGGGGACCGAATATCTACAATGAGCAGTTCTTC. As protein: CSARGPNIYNEQFF.

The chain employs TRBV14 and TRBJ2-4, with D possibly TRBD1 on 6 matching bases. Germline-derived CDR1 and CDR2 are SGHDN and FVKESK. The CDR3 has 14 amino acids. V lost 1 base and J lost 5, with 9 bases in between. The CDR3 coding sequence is TGTGCCAGCAGCCAAGTGGGGGCCCAAAACATTCAGTACTTC. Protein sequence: CASSQVGAQNIQYF.

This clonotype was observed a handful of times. The chain's CDR3 is CASTFRLTSPGTQYF. The CDR3 DNA follows: TGCGCCAGCACCTTCAGACTAACCTCCCCGGGGACCCAGTACTTC. V is TRBV5-1 and J is TRBJ2-5, with D perhaps TRBD2 (5 bases). CDR3 length: 15 residues. Germline CDR1 SGHRS, CDR2 YFSETQ. V lost 6 bases to trimming and J lost 7 bases, with 22 bases between them.

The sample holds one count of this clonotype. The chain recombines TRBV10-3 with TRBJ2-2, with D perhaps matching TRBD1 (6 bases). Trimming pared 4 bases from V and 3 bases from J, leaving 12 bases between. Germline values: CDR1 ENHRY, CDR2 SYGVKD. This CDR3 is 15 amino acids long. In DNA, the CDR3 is TGTGCCATCAGTGCCCTGACAGGAGACACCGGGGAGCTGTTTTTT. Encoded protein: CAISALTGDTGELFF.

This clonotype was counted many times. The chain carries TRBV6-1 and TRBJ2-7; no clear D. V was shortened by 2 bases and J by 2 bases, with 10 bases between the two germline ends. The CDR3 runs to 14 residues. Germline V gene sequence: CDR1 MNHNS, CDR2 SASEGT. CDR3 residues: CASSERSAAYEQYF. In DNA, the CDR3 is TGTGCCAGCAGTGAAAGGAGCGCCGCCTACGAGCAGTACTTC.

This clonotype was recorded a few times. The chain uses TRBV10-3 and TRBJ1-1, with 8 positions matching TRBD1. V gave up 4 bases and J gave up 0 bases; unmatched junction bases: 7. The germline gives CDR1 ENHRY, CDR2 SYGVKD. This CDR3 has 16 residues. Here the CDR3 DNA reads TGTGCCATCAGTGGTTGGACAGGGACCATGAACACTGAAGCTTTCTTT. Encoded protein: CAISGWTGTMNTEAFF.

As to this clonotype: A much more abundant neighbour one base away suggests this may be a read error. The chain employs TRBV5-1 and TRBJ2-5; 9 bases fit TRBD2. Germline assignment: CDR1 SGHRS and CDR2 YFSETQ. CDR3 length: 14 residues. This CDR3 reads CASSTSSGEETQYF. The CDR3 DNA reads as TGTGCCAGCAGCACATCTAGCGGGGAAGAGACCCAGTACTTC.

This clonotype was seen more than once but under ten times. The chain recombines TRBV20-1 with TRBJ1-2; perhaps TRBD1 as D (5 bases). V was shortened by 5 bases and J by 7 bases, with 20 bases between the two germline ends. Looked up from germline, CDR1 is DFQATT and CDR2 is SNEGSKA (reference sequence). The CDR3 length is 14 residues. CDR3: CSAPTAPGRTGYTF. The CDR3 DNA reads TGCAGTGCTCCAACAGCCCCGGGACGGACTGGCTACACCTTC.

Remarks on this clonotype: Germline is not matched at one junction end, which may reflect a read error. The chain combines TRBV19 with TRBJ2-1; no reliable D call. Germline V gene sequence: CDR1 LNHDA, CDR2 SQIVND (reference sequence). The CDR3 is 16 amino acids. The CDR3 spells CANSIDTPPGQDEQFF. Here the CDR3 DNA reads TGTGCCAATAGTATAGATACCCCCCCGGGCCAGGATGAGCAGTTCTTC.

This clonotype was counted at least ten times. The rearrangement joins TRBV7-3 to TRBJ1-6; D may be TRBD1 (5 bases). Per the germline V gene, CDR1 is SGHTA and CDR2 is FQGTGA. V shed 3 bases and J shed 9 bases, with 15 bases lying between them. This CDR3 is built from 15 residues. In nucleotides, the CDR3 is TGTGCCAGCAGCTTGGGAGGGGATGTAGGTTCACCCCTCCACTTT. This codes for CASSLGGDVGSPLHF. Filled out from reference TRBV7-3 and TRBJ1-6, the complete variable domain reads GAGVSQTPSNKVTEKGKYVELRCDPISGHTALYWYRQSLGQGPEFLIYFQGTGAADDSGLPNDRFFAVRPEGSVSTLKIQRTERGDSAVYLCASSLGGDVGSPLHFGNGTRLTVT.

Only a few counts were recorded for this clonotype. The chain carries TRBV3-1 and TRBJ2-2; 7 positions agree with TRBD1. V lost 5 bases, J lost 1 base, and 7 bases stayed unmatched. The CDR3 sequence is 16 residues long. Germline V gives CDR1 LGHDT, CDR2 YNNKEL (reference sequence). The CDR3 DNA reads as TGTGCCAGCAGCGAAGCGAGGACAGGGAACACCGGGGAGCTGTTTTTT. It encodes CASSEARTGNTGELFF.

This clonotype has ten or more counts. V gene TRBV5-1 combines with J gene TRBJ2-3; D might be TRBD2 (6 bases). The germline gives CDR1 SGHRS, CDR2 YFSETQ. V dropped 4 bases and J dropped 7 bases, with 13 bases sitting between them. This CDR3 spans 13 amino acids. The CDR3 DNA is TGCGCCAGCAGCACGGGGACTTCAAATACGCAGTATTTT. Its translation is CASSTGTSNTQYF.

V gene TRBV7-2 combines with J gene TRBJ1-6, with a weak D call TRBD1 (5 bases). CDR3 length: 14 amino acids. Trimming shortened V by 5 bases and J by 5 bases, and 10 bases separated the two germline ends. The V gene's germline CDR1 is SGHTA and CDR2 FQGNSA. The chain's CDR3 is CASSARTHNSPLHF. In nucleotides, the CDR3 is TGTGCCAGCAGCGCCAGGACACATAATTCACCCCTCCACTTT.

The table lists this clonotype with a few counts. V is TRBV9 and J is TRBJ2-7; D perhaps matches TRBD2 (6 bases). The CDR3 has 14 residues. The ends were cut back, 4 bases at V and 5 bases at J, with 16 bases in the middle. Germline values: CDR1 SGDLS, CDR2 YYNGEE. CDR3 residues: CASSPGGGANEQYF. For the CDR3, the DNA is TGTGCCAGCAGCCCCGGAGGAGGGGCAAACGAGCAGTACTTC.

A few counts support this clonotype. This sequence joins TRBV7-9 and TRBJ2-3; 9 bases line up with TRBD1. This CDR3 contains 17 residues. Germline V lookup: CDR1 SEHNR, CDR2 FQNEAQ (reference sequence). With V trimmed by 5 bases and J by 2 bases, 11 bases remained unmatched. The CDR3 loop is CASSPTDRGFYTDTQYF. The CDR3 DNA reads TGTGCCAGCAGCCCCACCGACAGGGGGTTTTACACAGATACGCAGTATTTT.

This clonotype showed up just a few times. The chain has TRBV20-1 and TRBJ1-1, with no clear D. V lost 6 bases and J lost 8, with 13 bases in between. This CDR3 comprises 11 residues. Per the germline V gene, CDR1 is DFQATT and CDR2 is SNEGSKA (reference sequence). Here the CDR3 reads CSASQEYEAFF. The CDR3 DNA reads TGCAGTGCGAGCCAGGAATACGAAGCTTTCTTT.

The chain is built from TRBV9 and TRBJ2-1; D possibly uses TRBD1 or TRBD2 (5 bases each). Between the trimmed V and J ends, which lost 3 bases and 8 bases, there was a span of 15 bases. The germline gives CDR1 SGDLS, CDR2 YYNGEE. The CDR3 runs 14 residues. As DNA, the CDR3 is TGTGCCAGCAGCGAGGGGCGAGGGTCTTATGAGCAGTTCTTC. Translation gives CASSEGRGSYEQFF.

This CDR3 is CSARQGGGSNQPQHF. The CDR3 bases are TGCAGTGCTAGACAGGGTGGGGGGAGCAATCAGCCCCAGCATTTT. This rearrangement joins TRBV20-1 to TRBJ1-5, with D maybe TRBD1 (5 bases). Trimming cost V 2 bases and J 1 base, with 12 bases left between them. From germline, CDR1 is DFQATT and CDR2 SNEGSKA (reference sequence). The CDR3 contains 15 residues.